A selection of T cell receptor beta chains follows, all from one sample in a study of T cells after yellow fever vaccination. TCRdb redid the calling of the 5' RACE reads with MiXCR, one entry per CDR3 protein. Among around 320,000 distinct CDR3 sequences, about 10% were seen once, and the ten largest hold under 4%. The sample here was CD4+ T cells sorted from PBMCs, taken 45 days after the yellow fever booster vaccination. The source is a man between 18 and 29 years old who received the YFV17D yellow fever vaccine. CDR3s include the opening cysteine and the closing phenylalanine or tryptophan. A D gene is named only where the DNA matches it firmly. Part of the rows lack a size; the others show once, few, many or a class for expanded clones.

>15|few|TRBV6-1|TRBJ2-7|-
CASSEVIGLSYEQYF
TGTGCCAGCAGTGAAGTAATTGGGTTGTCCTACGAGCAGTACTTC
>15|many|TRBV5-1|TRBJ2-2|-
CASSLEGVNTGELFF
TGCGCCAGCAGCTTGGAAGGGGTTAACACCGGGGAGCTGTTTTTT
>12|many|TRBV29-1|TRBJ2-1|-
CSVVGMGSGQFF
TGCAGCGTTGTGGGGATGGGGAGCGGGCAGTTCTTC
>13|many|TRBV6-6|TRBJ2-3|-
CASGLESTDTQYF
TGTGCCAGCGGGCTAGAGAGCACAGATACGCAGTATTTT
>15|-|TRBV6-2/TRBV6-3|TRBJ2-5|TRBD1
CATYLTGRGQETQYF
TGTGCCACCTACTTGACAGGGAGAGGGCAAGAGACCCAGTACTTC
>12|many|TRBV7-9|TRBJ1-4|-
CASSLVGEKLFF
TGTGCCAGCAGCTTAGTTGGGGAAAAACTGTTTTTT
>17|-|TRBV11-2|TRBJ2-7|TRBD1
CASSLVLGTGSSYEQYF
TGTGCCAGCAGCTTAGTTTTAGGGACAGGGAGTTCCTACGAGCAGTACTTC
>14|few|TRBV5-1|TRBJ2-1|-
CASSLMGAGNEQFF
TGCGCCAGCAGCTTGATGGGGGCGGGGAATGAGCAGTTCTTC
>12|-|TRBV7-2|TRBJ1-4|-
CASSLRGNKLFF
TGTGCCAGCAGCTTAAGGGGCAATAAACTGTTTTTT
>14|-|TRBV7-9|TRBJ2-2|-
CASSRAINTGELFF
TGTGCCAGCAGCCGAGCCATTAACACCGGGGAGCTGTTTTTT
>14|few|TRBV7-2|TRBJ2-1|-
CASSRTLAPHEQFF
TGTGCCAGCAGCCGAACACTGGCCCCCCATGAGCAGTTCTTC
>14|many|TRBV6-1|TRBJ1-3|-
CASTEISAGNTIYF
TGTGCCAGCACCGAAATTTCGGCTGGAAACACCATATATTTT
>16|few|TRBV4-1|TRBJ1-6|-
CASSQEYLYTSPPLHF
TGCGCCAGCAGCCAAGAATACTTGTACACCTCTCCGCCCCTCCACTTT
>13|-|TRBV28|TRBJ1-5|-
CATRRQFNQPQHF
TGTGCCACCCGCAGACAGTTCAATCAGCCCCAGCATTTT
>14|few|TRBV24-1|TRBJ1-5|-
CATSDQYSNQPQHF
TGTGCCACCAGTGATCAGTATAGCAATCAGCCCCAGCATTTT
>16|few|TRBV5-4|TRBJ2-3|-
CASSLYGTGFTDTQYF
TGTGCCAGCAGCTTGTATGGGACTGGGTTTACAGATACGCAGTATTTT
>17|-|TRBV12-3/TRBV12-4|TRBJ1-2|-
CASSLAHGSGANYGYTF
TGTGCCAGCAGTTTAGCGCATGGGTCAGGGGCAAACTATGGCTACACCTTC
>13|-|TRBV27|TRBJ1-3|-
CASSFADRNTIYF
TGTGCCAGCAGTTTCGCAGATCGAAACACCATATATTTT
>14|-|TRBV6-5|TRBJ2-4|-
CASSGPTTENIQYF
TGTGCCAGCAGCGGTCCGACGACAGAAAACATTCAGTACTTC
>14|few|TRBV5-5|TRBJ1-3|-
CASSRREAGNTIYF
TGTGCCAGCAGCCGCAGGGAGGCCGGAAACACCATATATTTT
>13|many|TRBV4-1|TRBJ2-3|-
CASSQEGADTQYF
TGCGCCAGCAGCCAAGAGGGGGCAGATACGCAGTATTTT
>15|-|TRBV6-1|TRBJ1-1|TRBD1
CASKARDRMNTEAFF
TGTGCCAGCAAGGCGAGGGACAGGATGAACACTGAAGCTTTCTTT
>16|many|TRBV4-2|TRBJ2-5|TRBD1
CASSQAGQGARETQYF
TGTGCCAGCAGCCAAGCAGGACAGGGGGCAAGAGAGACCCAGTACTTC
>16|-|TRBV9|TRBJ1-1|-
CASSVGEVARVFGAFF
TGTGCCAGCAGCGTGGGGGAGGTCGCGCGTGTTTTCGGAGCTTTCTTT
>13|few|TRBV6-5|TRBJ2-2|-
CASISPNTGELFF
TGTGCCAGCATCTCTCCGAACACCGGGGAGCTGTTTTTT
>15|few|TRBV6-5|TRBJ1-1|TRBD1
CASRGQGIRNTEAFF
TGTGCCAGCAGGGGACAGGGAATACGGAACACTGAAGCTTTCTTT
>15|many|TRBV3-1|TRBJ2-2|TRBD1
CASSHSDRSAGELFF
TGTGCCAGCAGCCACTCGGACAGGAGTGCCGGGGAGCTGTTTTTT